This T cell receptor (beta chain) derives from a study of blood T cells in healthy people across ages. Whole-study context: With template switching, about one barcoded beta molecule was captured per two T cells.

Healthy Caucasian individuals from Russia aged roughly 6 to 90 served as donors. Sample-barcoded 5' priming and a J-beta primer mix drove a second PCR of 7 to 11 cycles. Each cDNA molecule was tagged by a template-switch adaptor with 12 random nucleotides. Each sample yielded at least 2.5 million CDR3-containing paired-end reads. TCRdb called the 5' RACE reads again in MiXCR, with one record for every CDR3 protein. The sample consists of roughly 2 million distinct CDR3 sequences, less than 50% of them appearing once. The length of the CDR3 is 16 residues. Germline loops: CDR1 LGHNA, CDR2 YNFKEQ. This clonotype was seen a single time.

This chain links TRBV4-2 with TRBJ2-5; D assignment may be TRBD1 or TRBD2 (5 bases each). The tail of the sequence fits TRBJ2-4 better, so the J call may be wrong. Sequenced material: blood. This TCR derives from a woman in her thirties or forties in good health. The CDR3 here is CASSQDREGLQNIQYF. The DNA of the CDR3 is TGTGCCAGCAGCCAAGATCGAGAGGGGCTGCAAAACATTCAGTACTTC.